Shown below are 19 T cell receptor beta chains from a single sample sequenced in a study of beta chain features in type 1 diabetes. Expressed TCRB transcripts got sequenced, as all isolated RNA was reverse transcribed. Clones were sequenced by immunoSEQ multiplex PCR, and TCRdb holds only the in-frame ones, with some missing. The sample holds 810,000 or so clones, roughly 15% seen once. The sample taken for sequencing was naive CD4+ T cells from blood. These receptors all stem from a young woman in good health.

This clone came up a few times. The rearrangement links TRBV5-1 to TRBJ2-7; TRBD1 might be the D (6 bases). Germline loops: CDR1 SGHRS, CDR2 YFSETQ. The CDR3 runs to 16 residues. Between the trimmed V and J ends, which lost 0 bases and 6 bases, there was a span of 19 bases. CDR3 sequence reads: CASSLAGDTGLSEQYF. CDR3 bases: TGCGCCAGCAGCTTGGCCGGGGACACGGGGCTCAGCGAGCAGTACTTC.

This clone was detected only a few times. The chain joins TRBV15 to TRBJ2-3, with 10 bases identical to TRBD2. J was trimmed by 4 bases and V by 0 bases; bases with no gene match: 7. This CDR3 region has 17 residues. Germline loops: CDR1 LNHNV, CDR2 YYDKDF (reference sequence). DNA of the CDR3: TGTGCCACCAGCAGAGAGGTTCCAGCGGGAGGGCCAGATACGCAGTATTTT. This codes for CATSREVPAGGPDTQYF.

The chain is built from TRBV7-9 and TRBJ1-3; 9 bases agree with TRBD1. Germline-derived CDR1 and CDR2 are SEHNR and FQNEAQ (reference sequence). The CDR3 sequence is 15 residues long. The trim removed 3 bases at V and 2 bases at J, leaving 2 bases unmatched. CDR3 loop: CASSLRTGAGNTIYF. The CDR3 DNA is TGTGCCAGCAGCTTGCGGACAGGGGCTGGAAACACCATATATTTT.

This clone was found a few times. The V gene is TRBV18, the J gene TRBJ2-3, with D maybe TRBD2 (6 bases). CDR1 is KGHSH and CDR2 is LQKENI in the germline V gene. V was trimmed by 0 bases and J by 2 bases, leaving 12 bases between them. CDR3 length equals 16 residues. CDR3 sequence reads: CASSPPGGLSTDTQYF. Written as DNA, the CDR3 is TGTGCCAGCTCACCACCTGGCGGACTATCCACAGATACGCAGTATTTT.

J is TRBJ1-5 and V is TRBV11-2, with unresolved D. Germline CDR1 reads SGHAT; CDR2 reads FQNNGV. V gave up 1 base and J gave up 7 bases, with 14 bases separating them. CDR3 size: 15 residues. The CDR3 DNA sequence: TGTGCCAGCAGCTTAGGTACTTCGGGGTTCCAGCCCCAGCATTTT. Encoded protein: CASSLGTSGFQPQHF.

This chain connects TRBV7-2 to TRBJ1-3; D remains unclear. The V and J ends lost 6 bases and 2 bases respectively, with 8 bases between them. The CDR3 runs 13 residues. Germline CDR1 SGHTA, CDR2 FQGNSA. The CDR3 DNA reads as TGTGCCAGCAGGCTGGCGGCTGGAAACACCATATATTTT. It is translated as CASRLAAGNTIYF.

The chain employs TRBV5-1 and TRBJ2-7; no clear D gene. The CDR3 spans 13 residues. V was pared by 1 base and J by 4 bases, with 9 bases between. CDR1 and CDR2 (germline): SGHRS, YFSETQ. The DNA of the CDR3 is TGCGCCAGCAGCTTGACGACATATTACGAGCAGTACTTC. Encoded protein: CASSLTTYYEQYF.

This clone was counted only a few times. V and J are TRBV18 and TRBJ2-1; 7 bases agree with TRBD1. The V and J ends lost 3 bases and 12 bases, in that order; junction bases with no gene match: 14. Germline assignment: CDR1 KGHSH and CDR2 LQKENI. The CDR3 runs to 15 residues. The CDR3 DNA reads as TGTGCCAGCTCACCCCCCGGCGAGTACAGGGGTCTGCAGTTCTTC. Its protein is CASSPPGEYRGLQFF.

This chain connects TRBV16 to TRBJ2-6; D perhaps matches TRBD2 (6 bases). Germline CDR1 reads KGHSY; CDR2 reads FQNENV. V was cut by 3 bases and J by 0 bases, with 15 bases left in between. This CDR3 is 18 amino acids long. The CDR3: CASSHLQGGPSGANVLTF. The CDR3 nucleotides read TGTGCCAGCAGCCATTTGCAGGGAGGTCCCTCTGGGGCCAACGTCCTGACTTTC.

The sample holds a few counts of this clone. The genes are TRBV29-1 and TRBJ2-7; D remains unclear. This CDR3 spans 10 amino acids. The V and J ends lost 4 bases and 5 bases respectively, with 6 bases between them. The germline V gene encodes CDR1 SQVTM and CDR2 ANQGSEA. The CDR3 is CSVVIDEQYF. The CDR3 DNA follows: TGCAGCGTTGTTATAGACGAGCAGTACTTC.

The CDR3 nucleotides are TGTGCCAGCAGTTATGGGGAGGAATACAATGAGCAGTTCTTC. This translates into CASSYGEEYNEQFF. The chain is built from TRBV6-5 and TRBJ2-1, with D maybe TRBD2 (6 bases). This CDR3 is 14 amino acids long. The V and J ends lost 3 bases and 4 bases respectively, with 10 bases between them. Germline lookup yields CDR1 MNHEY and CDR2 SVGAGI.

V gene TRBV4-1 combines with J gene TRBJ2-7; D call uncertain. In germline, CDR1 is MGHRA, CDR2 YSYEKL. The CDR3 has 12 residues. V gave up 1 base and J gave up 8 bases, with 9 bases separating them. Here the CDR3 DNA reads TGCGCCAGCAGCCAAGTGGGAAACAAGCAGTACTTC. Protein: CASSQVGNKQYF.

This clone was picked up a small number of times. Here the CDR3 DNA reads TGTGCCAGCAGCGCCCGAAGTCTAGCGATTGAGCAGTTCTTC. Protein product: CASSARSLAIEQFF. This chain links TRBV5-4 with TRBJ2-1; maybe TRBD2 (6 bases). Looked up from germline, CDR1 is SGHNT and CDR2 is YYREEE (reference sequence). There are 14 residues in the CDR3. Trimming cost V 4 bases and J 9 bases, with 17 bases left between them.

The chain is built from TRBV19 and TRBJ2-7, with no clear D. Germline assignment: CDR1 LNHDA and CDR2 SQIVND (reference sequence). The CDR3 is 11 residues long. V lost 6 bases and J lost 3, with 6 bases in between. CDR3 in amino acids: CASSQHYEQYF. DNA of the CDR3: TGTGCCAGTAGCCAACACTACGAGCAGTACTTC.

This clone has just a few counts. The V call is TRBV9, the J call TRBJ2-6, with D maybe TRBD1 (5 bases). The CDR3 has 16 residues. CDR1 and CDR2 from the germline V gene are SGDLS and YYNGEE. Deletions cut 0 bases from V and 1 base from J, with 8 bases between. DNA of the CDR3: TGTGCCAGCAGCGTAGAAGGGGCTTCTGGGGCCAACGTCCTGACTTTC. Amino acid sequence: CASSVEGASGANVLTF. The whole variable domain, filled in from reference TRBV9 and TRBJ2-6, reads DSGVTQTPKHLITATGQRVTLRCSPRSGDLSVYWYQQSLDQGLQFLIQYYNGEERAKGNILERFSAQQFPDLHSELNLSSLELGDSALYFCASSVEGASGANVLTFGAGSRLTVL.

This clone was counted only a few times. The chain couples TRBV7-2 to TRBJ2-1, with unresolved D. The germline V and J ends were trimmed by 0 bases and 4 bases, with 4 bases remaining between them. Germline loops: CDR1 SGHTA, CDR2 FQGNSA. The CDR3 extends over 13 amino acids. CDR3 sequence (DNA): TGTGCCAGCAGCTTAGCCTATTACAATGAGCAGTTCTTC. This translates into CASSLAYYNEQFF.

This sequence joins TRBV19 and TRBJ2-3, with 13 bases fitting TRBD2. The trim removed 4 bases at V and 1 base at J, leaving 8 bases unmatched. Germline CDR1 is LNHDA and CDR2 is SQIVND (reference sequence). The CDR3 contains 18 residues. CDR3 DNA: TGTGCCAGTAGTACCCCAGGACTAGCGGGAGATCGCACAGATACGCAGTATTTT. Amino acid sequence: CASSTPGLAGDRTDTQYF. The complete variable domain, with remaining parts taken from reference TRBV19 and TRBJ2-3, reads DGGITQSPKYLFRKEGQNVTLSCEQNLNHDAMYWYRQDPGQGLRLIYYSQIVNDFQKGDIAEGYSVSREKKESFPLTVTSAQKNPTAFYLCASSTPGLAGDRTDTQYFGPGTRLTVL.

The chain combines TRBV18 with TRBJ2-5; unclear D gene. The germline V gene encodes CDR1 KGHSH and CDR2 LQKENI. This CDR3 has 14 residues. Trimming cost V 2 bases and J 3 bases, with 10 bases left between them. DNA for the CDR3: TGTGCCAGCTCACCAACGGCGGCCAAAGAGACCCAGTACTTC. Translating gives CASSPTAAKETQYF.

V is TRBV19 and J is TRBJ2-5; 7 bases match TRBD2. The CDR3 runs to 15 residues. V trimming: 3 bases; J trimming: 4 bases; junction bases outside the gene matches: 8. From germline, CDR1 is LNHDA and CDR2 SQIVND (reference sequence). CDR3 loop: CASSIRGVRGETQYF. CDR3 nucleotide sequence: TGTGCCAGTAGTATCCGGGGGGTTCGAGGAGAGACCCAGTACTTC.